This T cell receptor (beta chain) was profiled in a study of blood T cell repertoires in COVID-19. Study details: The United States, Italy and Spain supplied acute and convalescent COVID-19 samples.

Per the original data handling: The authors estimated nucleated cell counts from reference gene primer amplification. Profiled with immunoSEQ multiplex PCR; TCRdb holds only in-frame clones, not every one. V, J and clone size reflect that table, while D and trimming were determined from the DNA. The profile shows roughly 100,000 clones, 87% of them singletons. The CDR3 is 12 residues long. Trimming took off 4 bases at V and 11 bases at J, with 14 bases between the two ends. The J gene is TRBJ1-2, the V gene TRBV23-1; D might be TRBD1 (5 bases). TRBV23-1 is sorted into the ORF group, with uncertain function. The TCR originated in a man aged 45 to 65 with active COVID-19. Sequencing input: peripheral blood. Written as DNA, the CDR3 is TGCGCCAGCAGTCCCCCTTGGGGGGTATACACCTTC. Protein product: CASSPPWGVYTF.